These 19 T cell receptor beta chains were sequenced from one sample in a study of blood T cell repertoires in COVID-19. Assay used: immunoSEQ multiplex PCR; TCRdb lists only in-frame clones, some missing. The sample lists about 130,000 clones, 83% occurring once. Sequences were obtained from PBMCs or T cells enriched from blood (not recorded which). The receptors come from a man aged 25-40 years who had recovered from COVID-19.

As concerns this clone: The junction shows a germline mismatch at one end, possibly a read error. The chain joins TRBV29-1 to TRBJ1-1; D may be TRBD1 (6 bases). The CDR3 sequence is 11 residues long. CDR1 and CDR2 (germline): SQVTM, ANQGSEA. This chain's CDR3 is CSVEGYRDRLF. Written as DNA, the CDR3 is TGCAGCGTTGAAGGATACAGGGATCGGCTCTTT.

The chain carries TRBV4-1 and TRBJ1-1; D possibly corresponds to TRBD1 (5 bases). V lost 1 base and J 2 bases, leaving 8 bases between the germline ends. The CDR3 covers 14 residues. Germline V gene lookup returns CDR1 MGHRA and CDR2 YSYEKL. For the CDR3, the DNA is TGCGCCAGCAGCCAAGCGACAGTTAACACTGAAGCTTTCTTT. Its protein is CASSQATVNTEAFF.

This clone has ten or more counts. The genes are TRBV12-3 or TRBV12-4 and TRBJ1-3; D uncertain. The V gene lost 3 bases and the J gene lost 8 bases, with 8 bases spanning the gap. This CDR3 is built from 12 residues. DNA of the CDR3: TGTGCCAGCAGTTTGGAGCCGTACACCATATATTTT. This encodes CASSLEPYTIYF.

As regards this clone: At one boundary the junction diverges from the germline segment, which might be a read error. J is TRBJ2-1 and V is TRBV30, with TRBD2 identical over 12 bases. The CDR3 sequence is 15 residues long. Per the germline V gene, CDR1 is GTSNPN and CDR2 is SVGIG (reference sequence). The CDR3 DNA sequence: TGTGCATGGACTAGCGGGATCCTCTCCTACAATGAGCAGTTCTTC. Amino acids: CAWTSGILSYNEQFF.

J is TRBJ2-7 and V is TRBV27; tentatively, D is TRBD2 (6 bases). The CDR3 loop spans 17 amino acids. V lost 4 bases, J lost 2 bases, and 21 bases lay in between. Germline assignment: CDR1 MNHEY and CDR2 SMNVEV (reference sequence). CDR3 residues: CASSSSSGTSGPYEQYF. The CDR3 DNA reads as TGTGCCAGCAGTTCAAGCTCCGGGACTTCAGGTCCCTACGAGCAGTACTTC.

The chain couples TRBV11-3 to TRBJ2-1, with 15 bases fitting TRBD2. CDR1 is SGHNT, CDR2 YENEEA, per germline. The CDR3 runs 16 residues. V shed 5 bases and J 3 bases; nucleotides not matched to a gene: 2. The CDR3 spells CASSGGLAGGYNEQFF. CDR3 DNA sequence: TGTGCCAGCAGCGGGGGACTAGCGGGAGGCTACAATGAGCAGTTCTTC.

This rearrangement joins TRBV27 to TRBJ1-1; perhaps TRBD1 as D (5 bases). The CDR3 extends over 13 amino acids. Trimming took off 6 bases at V and 2 bases at J, with 10 bases between the two ends. CDR1 and CDR2 (germline): MNHEY, SMNVEV (reference sequence). The CDR3 coding sequence is TGTGCCAGCAGAAGACAGCTCAACACTGAAGCTTTCTTT. It codes for CASRRQLNTEAFF.

The J gene is TRBJ2-3, the V gene TRBV18, with D maybe TRBD1 (5 bases). Per germline, CDR1 KGHSH and CDR2 LQKENI. V lost 0 bases, J lost 5 bases, and 18 bases lay in between. The CDR3 sequence is 17 residues long. CDR3 DNA sequence: TGTGCCAGCTCACCACCCGCAGGGATCCATCCGATAGATACGCAGTATTTT. Amino acid sequence: CASSPPAGIHPIDTQYF.

The CDR3 region has the DNA TGCGCCAGCAGCCAAGAACACAGGGTGGGCGAAAAACTGTTTTTT. Translated, it gives CASSQEHRVGEKLFF. The chain carries TRBV4-1 and TRBJ1-4, with D possibly matching TRBD1 (6 bases). Germline CDR1 is MGHRA and CDR2 is YSYEKL. V was shortened by 0 bases and J by 8 bases, with 13 bases between the two germline ends. CDR3 length equals 15 residues.

V is TRBV9 and J is TRBJ2-3, with no clear D. This CDR3 has 14 amino acids. The V gene's germline CDR1 is SGDLS and CDR2 YYNGEE. Trimming cost V 1 base and J 4 bases, with 10 bases left between them. CDR3 amino acids: CASSVFSGPDTQYF. CDR3 coding DNA: TGTGCCAGCAGCGTATTTTCCGGTCCAGATACGCAGTATTTT.

The CDR3 DNA reads as TGTGCCAGCAGCCGGACTAGCGCGCCCTACGAGCAGTACTTC. It encodes CASSRTSAPYEQYF. The chain uses TRBV7-9 and TRBJ2-7; TRBD2 matches 9 bases. CDR3 length: 14 amino acids. Trimming removed 5 bases from V and 2 bases from J; junction bases left unmatched: 4. CDR1 is SEHNR and CDR2 is FQNEAQ in the germline V gene (reference sequence).

This clone has just one count. At one of its ends the junction is not consistent with the germline gene, which may arise from a read error. The rearrangement links TRBV15 to TRBJ1-3; 7 bases are shared with TRBD1. The CDR3 spans 15 residues. The germline V gene has CDR1 LNHNV and CDR2 YYDKDF (reference sequence). The CDR3 bases are TGTGCCACCAGCAGATACGGACAGGCAACAAACGCCATATATTTT. Translating it yields CATSRYGQATNAIYF. The full variable domain, in which reference TRBV15 and TRBJ1-3 provide the parts outside the CDR3, is DAMVIQNPRYQVTQFGKPVTLSCSQTLNHNVMYWYQQKSSQAPKLLFHYYDKDFNNEADTPDNFQSRRPNTSFCFLDIRSPGLGDTAMYLCATSRYGQATNAIYFGEGSWLTVV.

The chain is built from TRBV5-6 and TRBJ1-1; D unresolved. CDR3 length equals 14 residues. Per germline, CDR1 SGHDT and CDR2 YYEEEE. The germline V and J ends were trimmed by 3 bases and 4 bases, with 13 bases remaining between them. The CDR3 protein is CASSSDYVGTEAFF. DNA of the CDR3: TGTGCCAGCAGCTCGGACTACGTGGGCACTGAAGCTTTCTTT.

The genes are TRBV7-8 and TRBJ1-3; 8 bases align to TRBD1. CDR3 size: 15 residues. CDR1 is SGHVS and CDR2 is FQNEAQ in the germline V gene. The trim removed 2 bases at V and 4 bases at J, leaving 4 bases unmatched. This chain's CDR3 is CASSLLDRAGNTIYF. Written as DNA, the CDR3 is TGTGCCAGCAGCTTACTGGACAGGGCGGGAAACACCATATATTTT.

The V and J genes are TRBV18 and TRBJ2-4, with D maybe TRBD1 (7 bases). Trimming removed 0 bases at V and 3 bases at J, with 15 bases between. The CDR3 loop spans 17 amino acids. Looked up from germline, CDR1 is KGHSH and CDR2 is LQKENI. CDR3 bases: TGTGCCAGCTCACCACCGTTCGCGGGACAGAGCAAAAACATTCAGTACTTC. Amino acid sequence: CASSPPFAGQSKNIQYF.

The rearrangement links TRBV15 to TRBJ2-3; possible D gene TRBD2, 6 bases. This CDR3 has 16 amino acids. Germline V CDR1 and CDR2: LNHNV, YYDKDF (reference sequence). V was trimmed by 0 bases and J by 3 bases, leaving 13 bases between them. DNA for the CDR3: TGTGCCACCAGCAGAGATTCGGCGGGGTATACAGATACGCAGTATTTT. It translates to CATSRDSAGYTDTQYF.

About this clone: Other DNA sequences in this specimen translate into the identical CDR3. This CDR3 reads CASSQGGPNTEAFF. The CDR3 DNA reads TGTGCCAGCAGCCAAGGGGGGCCGAACACTGAAGCTTTCTTT. The chain links TRBV3-1 (or the pseudogene TRBV3-2) to TRBJ1-1; a possible D gene is TRBD1 (6 bases). The CDR3 covers 14 residues. From germline, CDR1 is LGHDT and CDR2 YNNKEL (reference sequence). Trimming removed 1 base at V and 1 base at J, with 7 bases between.

Only one count was recorded for this clone. The chain combines TRBV21-1 with TRBJ1-4; TRBD1 was called by the table and not checked on the DNA. TRBV21-1 is assigned pseudogene status. The CDR3 length is 17 residues. CDR3 in DNA: TGTGCCAGCAGCAAAGAAACAAAAGGACAGGGGCAGGAAAAACTGTTTTTT. Encoded protein: CASSKETKGQGQEKLFF.

The gene calls are TRBV7-9 and TRBJ1-1; TRBD1 aligns across 7 bases. CDR1 and CDR2 from the germline V gene are SEHNR and FQNEAQ (reference sequence). The CDR3 covers 18 residues. Trimming cost V 1 base and J 1 base; bases outside gene matches: 12. The CDR3 loop reads CASSLVLIRGLTNTEAFF. The DNA for the CDR3 is TGTGCCAGCAGCTTAGTGCTGATTAGGGGGCTCACGAACACTGAAGCTTTCTTT.